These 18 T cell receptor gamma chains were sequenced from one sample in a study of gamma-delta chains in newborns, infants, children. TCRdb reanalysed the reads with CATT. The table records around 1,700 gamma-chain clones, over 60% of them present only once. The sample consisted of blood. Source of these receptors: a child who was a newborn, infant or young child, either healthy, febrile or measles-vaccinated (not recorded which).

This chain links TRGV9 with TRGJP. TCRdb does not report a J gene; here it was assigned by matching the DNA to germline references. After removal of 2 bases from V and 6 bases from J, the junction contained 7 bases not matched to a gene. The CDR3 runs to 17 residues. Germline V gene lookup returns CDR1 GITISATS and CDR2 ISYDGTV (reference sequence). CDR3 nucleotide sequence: TGTGCCTTGTGGGAGGCCGCACGAGAGTTGGGCAAAAAAATCAAGGTATTT. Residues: CALWEAARELGKKIKVF.

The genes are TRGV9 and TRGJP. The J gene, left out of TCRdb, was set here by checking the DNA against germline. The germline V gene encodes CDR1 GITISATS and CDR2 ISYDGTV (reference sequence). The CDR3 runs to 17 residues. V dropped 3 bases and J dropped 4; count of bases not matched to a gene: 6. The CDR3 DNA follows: TGTGCCTTGTGGGAGCCAGCCCAAGAGTTGGGCAAAAAAATCAAGGTATTT. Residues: CALWEPAQELGKKIKVF.

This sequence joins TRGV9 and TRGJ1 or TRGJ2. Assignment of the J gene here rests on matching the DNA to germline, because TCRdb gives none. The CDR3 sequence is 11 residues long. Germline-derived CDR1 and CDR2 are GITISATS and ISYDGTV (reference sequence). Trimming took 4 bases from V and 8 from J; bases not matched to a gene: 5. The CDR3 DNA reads TGTGCCTTGTGGGACGCCAATAAGAAACTCTTT. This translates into CALWDANKKLF.

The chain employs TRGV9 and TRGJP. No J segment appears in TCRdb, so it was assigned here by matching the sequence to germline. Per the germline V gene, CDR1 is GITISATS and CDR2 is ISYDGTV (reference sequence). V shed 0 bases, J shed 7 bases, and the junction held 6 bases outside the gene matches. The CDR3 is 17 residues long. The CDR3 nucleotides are TGTGCCTTGTGGGAGGTGTGGCGGGAGTTGGGCAAAAAAATCAAGGTATTT. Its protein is CALWEVWRELGKKIKVF.

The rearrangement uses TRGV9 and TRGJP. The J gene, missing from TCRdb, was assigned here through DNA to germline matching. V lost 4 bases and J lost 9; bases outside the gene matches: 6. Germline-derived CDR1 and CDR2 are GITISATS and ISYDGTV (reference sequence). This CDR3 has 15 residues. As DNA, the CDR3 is TGTGCCTTGTGGGATCATAGGTTGGGCAAAAAAATCAAGGTATTT. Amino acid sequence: CALWDHRLGKKIKVF.

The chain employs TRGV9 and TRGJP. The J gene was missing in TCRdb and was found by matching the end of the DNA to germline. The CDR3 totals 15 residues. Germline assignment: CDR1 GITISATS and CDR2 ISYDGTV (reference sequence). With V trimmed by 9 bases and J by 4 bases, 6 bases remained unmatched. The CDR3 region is CALIFQELGKKIKVF. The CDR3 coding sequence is TGTGCCTTGATCTTTCAAGAGTTGGGCAAAAAAATCAAGGTATTT.

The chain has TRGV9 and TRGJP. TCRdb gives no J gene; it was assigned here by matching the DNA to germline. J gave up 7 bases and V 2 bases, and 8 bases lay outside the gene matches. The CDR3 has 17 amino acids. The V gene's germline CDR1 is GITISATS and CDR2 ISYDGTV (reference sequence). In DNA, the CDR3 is TGTGCCTTGTGGGAGGCCTCCAGGGAGTTGGGCAAAAAAATCAAGGTATTT. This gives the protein CALWEASRELGKKIKVF.

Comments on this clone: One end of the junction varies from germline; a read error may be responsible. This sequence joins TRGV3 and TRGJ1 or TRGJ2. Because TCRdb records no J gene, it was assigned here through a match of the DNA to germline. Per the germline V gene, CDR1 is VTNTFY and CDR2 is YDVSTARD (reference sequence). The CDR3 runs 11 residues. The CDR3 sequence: CAAWDRLGKLF. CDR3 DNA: TGTGCCGCCTGGGACAGGCTGGGGAAACTCTTT.

The CDR3 region is CALWEVTEELGKKIKVF. The CDR3 DNA sequence: TGTGCCTTGTGGGAGGTGACGGAAGAGTTGGGCAAAAAAATCAAGGTATTT. This rearrangement joins TRGV9 to TRGJP. The J gene, missing from TCRdb, was assigned here through DNA to germline matching. With 0 bases clipped from V and 5 bases from J, the junction kept 4 bases outside the gene matches. Looked up from germline, CDR1 is GITISATS and CDR2 is ISYDGTV (reference sequence). There are 17 residues in the CDR3.

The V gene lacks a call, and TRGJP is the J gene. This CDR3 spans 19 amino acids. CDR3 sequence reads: CALWEPRPSLGLGKKIKVF. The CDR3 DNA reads TGTGCCTTGTGGGAGCCTAGGCCGAGCCTAGGGTTGGGCAAAAAAATCAAGGTATTT.

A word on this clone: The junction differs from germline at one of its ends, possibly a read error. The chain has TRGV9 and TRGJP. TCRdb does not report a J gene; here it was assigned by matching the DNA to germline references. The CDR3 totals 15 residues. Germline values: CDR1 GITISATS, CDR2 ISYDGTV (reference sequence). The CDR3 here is CALWELELGIKIKVF. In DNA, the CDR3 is TGTGCCTTGTGGGAGCTAGAGTTGGGCATAAAAATCAAGGTATTT.

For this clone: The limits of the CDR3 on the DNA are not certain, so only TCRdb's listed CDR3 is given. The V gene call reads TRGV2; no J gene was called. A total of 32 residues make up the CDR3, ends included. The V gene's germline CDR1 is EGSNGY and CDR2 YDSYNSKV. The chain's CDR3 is CATWDGRGVIRNSLAVEQHLLSQVSIGRIQHF.

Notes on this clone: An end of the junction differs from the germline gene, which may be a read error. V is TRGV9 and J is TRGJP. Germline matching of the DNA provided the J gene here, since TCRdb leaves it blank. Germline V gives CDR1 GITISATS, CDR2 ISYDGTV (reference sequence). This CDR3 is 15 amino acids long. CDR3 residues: CALWGLELGKKNKVF. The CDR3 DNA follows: TGCGCCTTGTGGGGTTTAGAGTTGGGCAAAAAAAACAAGGTATTT.

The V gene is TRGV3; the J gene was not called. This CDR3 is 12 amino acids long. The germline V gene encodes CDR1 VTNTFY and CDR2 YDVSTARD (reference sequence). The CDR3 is CATWDRLRVILF. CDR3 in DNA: TGTGCCACCTGGGACAGGCTACGCGTTATACTCTTT.

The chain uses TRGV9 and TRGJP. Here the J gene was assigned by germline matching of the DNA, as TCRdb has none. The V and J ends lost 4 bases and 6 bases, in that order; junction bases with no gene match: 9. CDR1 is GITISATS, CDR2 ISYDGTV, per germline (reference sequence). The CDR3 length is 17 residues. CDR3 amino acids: CALWDDSGELGKKIKVF. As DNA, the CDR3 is TGTGCCTTGTGGGACGACTCTGGAGAGTTGGGCAAAAAAATCAAGGTATTT.

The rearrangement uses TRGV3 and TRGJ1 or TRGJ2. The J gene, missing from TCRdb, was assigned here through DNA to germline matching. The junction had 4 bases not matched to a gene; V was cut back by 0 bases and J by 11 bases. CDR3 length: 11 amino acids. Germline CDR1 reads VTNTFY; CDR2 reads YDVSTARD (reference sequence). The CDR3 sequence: CATWDRLEKLF. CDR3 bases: TGTGCCACCTGGGACAGGCTGGAGAAACTCTTT.

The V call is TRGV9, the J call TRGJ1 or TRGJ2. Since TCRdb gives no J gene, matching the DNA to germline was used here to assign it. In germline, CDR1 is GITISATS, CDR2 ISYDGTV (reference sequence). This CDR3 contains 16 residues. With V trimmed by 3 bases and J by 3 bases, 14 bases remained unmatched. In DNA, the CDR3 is TGTGCCTTGTGGGAGACGTGCGGCCCGAGTTATTATAAGAAACTCTTT. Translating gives CALWETCGPSYYKKLF.

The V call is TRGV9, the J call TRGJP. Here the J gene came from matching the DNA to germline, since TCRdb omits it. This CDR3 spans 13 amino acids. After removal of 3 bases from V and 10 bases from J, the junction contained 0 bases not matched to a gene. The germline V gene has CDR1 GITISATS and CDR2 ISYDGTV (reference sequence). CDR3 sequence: CALWELGKKIKVF. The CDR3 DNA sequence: TGTGCCTTGTGGGAGTTGGGCAAAAAAATCAAGGTATTT.